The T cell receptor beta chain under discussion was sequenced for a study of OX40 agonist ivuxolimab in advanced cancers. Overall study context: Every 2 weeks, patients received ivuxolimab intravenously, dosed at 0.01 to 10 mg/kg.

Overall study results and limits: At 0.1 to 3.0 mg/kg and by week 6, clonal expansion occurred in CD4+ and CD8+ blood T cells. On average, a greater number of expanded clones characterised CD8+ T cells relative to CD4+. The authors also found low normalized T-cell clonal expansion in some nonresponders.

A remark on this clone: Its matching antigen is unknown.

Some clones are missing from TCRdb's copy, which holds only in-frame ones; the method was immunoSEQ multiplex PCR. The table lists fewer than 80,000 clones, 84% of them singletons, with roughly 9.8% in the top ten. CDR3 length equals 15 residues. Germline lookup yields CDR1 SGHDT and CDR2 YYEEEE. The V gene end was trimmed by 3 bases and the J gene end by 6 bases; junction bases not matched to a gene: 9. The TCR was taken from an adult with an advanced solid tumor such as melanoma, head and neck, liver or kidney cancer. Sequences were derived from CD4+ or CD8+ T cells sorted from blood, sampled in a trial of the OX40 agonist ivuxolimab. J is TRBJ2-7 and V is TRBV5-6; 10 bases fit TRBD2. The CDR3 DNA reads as TGTGCCAGCAGCTCCGGAGGGCTAGCGGGGGTCGAGCAGTACTTC. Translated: CASSSGGLAGVEQYF.